A selection of T cell receptor beta chains follows, all from one sample in a study of CXCR3-negative and CXCR3-positive naive CD8 T cells. Reprocessing the 5' RACE reads, TCRdb reports a single entry for every CDR3 protein and omits DNA. The sample has fewer than 60,000 distinct CDR3 sequences; the top ten hold less than 25%. The sequenced material came from memory CD8+ T cells from blood. These TCRs come from a human donor in good health. Some clones in this sample may be carry-over from other donors' samples. The CDR3 runs from the conserved cysteine through the conserved F or W. Size is stated for part of the rows, as once, few or many counts, or as a class when the clone is expanded.

abundance	v_gene	j_gene	CDR3aa
.	TRBV5-5	TRBJ2-5	CASSFPGLTQETQYF
.	TRBV7-9	TRBJ1-2	CASSSPGLAYGYTF
.	TRBV5-6	TRBJ2-1	CASSLQHRQNEQFF
.	TRBV11-3	TRBJ2-6	CASSLNSGANVLTF
.	TRBV6-4	TRBJ2-2	CASSLQGPGELFF
.	TRBV14	TRBJ1-1	CASSPDRSYTEAFF
medium-sized	TRBV20-1	TRBJ1-1	CSVREGDTEAFF
.	TRBV9	TRBJ2-2	CASSVDPGGSAGELFF
.	TRBV28	TRBJ2-7	CASSLTGRYEQYF
.	TRBV29-1	TRBJ2-7	CSVEFAGSSSYEQYF
.	TRBV7-9	TRBJ2-2	CASSLIREHTGELFF
.	TRBV6-2/TRBV6-3	TRBJ1-5	CASSYLLMPQHF
.	TRBV7-9	TRBJ2-7	CASSSDPFGPAQYF
.	TRBV5-1	TRBJ2-1	CASRADGANEQFF
.	TRBV6-6	TRBJ1-2	CASSTGTGGTNYGYTF
.	TRBV6-5	TRBJ2-1	CASRDLASEQFF